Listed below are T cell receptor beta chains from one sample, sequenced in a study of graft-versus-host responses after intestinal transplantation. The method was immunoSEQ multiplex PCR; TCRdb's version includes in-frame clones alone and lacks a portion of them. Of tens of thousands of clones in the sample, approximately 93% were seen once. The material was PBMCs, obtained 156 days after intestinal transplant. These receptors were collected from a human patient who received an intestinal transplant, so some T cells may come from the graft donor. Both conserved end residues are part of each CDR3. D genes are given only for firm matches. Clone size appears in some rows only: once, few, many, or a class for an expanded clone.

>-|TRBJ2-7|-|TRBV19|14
TGTGCCAGTAGTATGGTCCTTGCATGGTACGAGCAGTACTTC
CASSMVLAWYEQYF
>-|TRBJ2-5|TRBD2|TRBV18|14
TGTGCCAGCTCACTAGCGGGAGTTGGAGAGACCCAGTACTTC
CASSLAGVGETQYF
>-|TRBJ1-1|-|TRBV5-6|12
TGTGCCAGCAGCTTGGCCTGGGAGGAAGCTTTCTTT
CASSLAWEEAFF
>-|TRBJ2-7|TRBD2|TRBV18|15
TGTGCCAGCTCACCTCGGCTAGCGGGAACCTACGAGCAGTACTTC
CASSPRLAGTYEQYF
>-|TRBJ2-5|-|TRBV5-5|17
TGTGCCAGCAGCTTGTTCGGCACAGGGCTGGGCCAAGAGACCCAGTACTTC
CASSLFGTGLGQETQYF
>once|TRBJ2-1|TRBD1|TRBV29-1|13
TGCAGCGCGGACAGGGGGCGATACAATGAGCAGTTCTTC
CSADRGRYNEQFF
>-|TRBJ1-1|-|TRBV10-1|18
TGCGCCAGCAGTGAGTCGAATTGCAGGGCCCCGATGAACACTGAAGCTTTCTTT
CASSESNCRAPMNTEAFF
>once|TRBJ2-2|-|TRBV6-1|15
TGTGCCAGCAGTTGGGATACAGGGGAGGCCGGGGAGCTGTTTTTT
CASSWDTGEAGELFF
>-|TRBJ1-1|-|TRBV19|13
TGTGCCAGTAGTATAGTCGGGACACGTGAAGCTTTCTTT
CASSIVGTREAFF
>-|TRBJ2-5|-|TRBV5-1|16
TGCGCCAGCAGCTTGGGATCGGGACCTTACCAAGAGACCCAGTACTTC
CASSLGSGPYQETQYF
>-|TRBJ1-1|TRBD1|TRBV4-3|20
TGCGCCAGCAGCCAAGAAGCACCGACAGGGCGGTACCCTATGAACACTGAAGCTTTCTTT
CASSQEAPTGRYPMNTEAFF
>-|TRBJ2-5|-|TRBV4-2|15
TGTGCCAGCAGCCAAGATATGGCGGCCCAAGAGACCCAGTACTTC
CASSQDMAAQETQYF
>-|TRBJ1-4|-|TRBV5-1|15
TGCGCCAGCAGCCCGGGAGCGGGCCCCGGGGAAAAACTGTTTTTT
CASSPGAGPGEKLFF
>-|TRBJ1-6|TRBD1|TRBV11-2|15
TGTGCCAGCAGCTTAATCTCAGGGGGGAATTCACCCCTCCACTTT
CASSLISGGNSPLHF
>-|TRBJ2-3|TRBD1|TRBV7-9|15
TGTGCCAGCAGCTTAACAGGGGGGAGCACAGATACGCAGTATTTT
CASSLTGGSTDTQYF
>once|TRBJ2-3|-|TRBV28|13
TGTGCAACTCGGAGGGTCCCCACAGATACGCAGTATTTT
CATRRVPTDTQYF
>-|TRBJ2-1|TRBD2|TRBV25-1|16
TGTGCCAGCAGTGAACTGGGGGGGAGTTACTACAATGAGCAGTTCTTC
CASSELGGSYYNEQFF
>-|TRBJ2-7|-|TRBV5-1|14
TGCGCCAGCAGCTTGGAAGGGACCCCCTACGAGCAGTACTTC
CASSLEGTPYEQYF
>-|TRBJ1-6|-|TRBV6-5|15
TGTGCCAGCAGTTTCCGGGACCTCTTTAATTCACCCCTCCACTTT
CASSFRDLFNSPLHF
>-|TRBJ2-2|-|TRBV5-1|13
TGCGCCAGCGGAGGGCGGGACACCGGGGAGCTGTTTTTT
CASGGRDTGELFF
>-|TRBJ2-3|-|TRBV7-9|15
TGTGCCAGCAGTCAGGTGTGGGACCTCACAGATACGCAGTATTTT
CASSQVWDLTDTQYF
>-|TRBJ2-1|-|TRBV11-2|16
TGTGCCAGCAGCTTAGCTCCAGCGGGTCGTGGGAATGAGCAGTTCTTC
CASSLAPAGRGNEQFF
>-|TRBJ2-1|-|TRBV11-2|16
TGTGCCAGCAGCTTAGAAAATCGGGCTAATCGGAATGAGCAGTTCTTC
CASSLENRANRNEQFF
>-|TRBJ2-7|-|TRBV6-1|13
TGTGCCAGCAGTCCCCAGACAGCCTACGAGCAGTACTTC
CASSPQTAYEQYF
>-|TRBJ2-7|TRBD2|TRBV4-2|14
TGTGCCAGCAGCCATGGAGCGGGGTACTACGAGCAGTACTTC
CASSHGAGYYEQYF
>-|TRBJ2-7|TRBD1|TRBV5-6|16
TGTGCCAGCAGCTTGGAACACTATAGGGGGCACCACGAGCAGTACTTC
CASSLEHYRGHHEQYF
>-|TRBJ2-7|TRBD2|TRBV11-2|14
TGTGCCAGCAGGGGGACTAGCGGGCAATACGAGCAGTACTTC
CASRGTSGQYEQYF
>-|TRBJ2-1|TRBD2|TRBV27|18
TGTGCCAGCAGTTTGGGCGGGAGGAACTACTACTACTACAATGAGCAGTTCTTC
CASSLGGRNYYYYNEQFF
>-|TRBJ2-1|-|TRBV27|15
TGTGCCAGCACCAACGGGCTAGCACCCTACAATGAGCAGTTCTTC
CASTNGLAPYNEQFF
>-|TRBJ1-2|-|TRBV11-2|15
TGCGCCAGCAGCTGGAGGTGGGGGTTGGGCTATGGCTACACCTTC
CASSWRWGLGYGYTF
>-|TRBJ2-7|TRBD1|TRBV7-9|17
TGTGCCAGCAGGTCACTACCGGGACAGGGGGCGGTCTACGAGCAGTACTTC
CASRSLPGQGAVYEQYF
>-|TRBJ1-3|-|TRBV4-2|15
TGTGCCAGCAGCCAAGGTCGGAACACTGGAAACACCATATATTTT
CASSQGRNTGNTIYF
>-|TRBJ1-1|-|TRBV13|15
TGTGCCAGCAGCCCCACCTGGCAGGGTCCAACCGAAGCTTTCTTT
CASSPTWQGPTEAFF
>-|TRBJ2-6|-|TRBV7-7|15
TGTGCCAGCAGCTCGATTACCTCTGGGGCCAACGTCCTGACTTTC
CASSSITSGANVLTF
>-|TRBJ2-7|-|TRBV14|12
TGTGCCAGCAGCCAAGTCGGAAGTCAGCAGTACTTC
CASSQVGSQQYF
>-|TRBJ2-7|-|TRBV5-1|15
TGTGCCAGCAGCCCGGGACAAGGCCTCTCCTACGAGCAGTACTTC
CASSPGQGLSYEQYF
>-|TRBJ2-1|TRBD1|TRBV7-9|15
TGTGCCAGCAGCTTGAGACAGGGGGACTACAATGAGCAGTTCTTC
CASSLRQGDYNEQFF